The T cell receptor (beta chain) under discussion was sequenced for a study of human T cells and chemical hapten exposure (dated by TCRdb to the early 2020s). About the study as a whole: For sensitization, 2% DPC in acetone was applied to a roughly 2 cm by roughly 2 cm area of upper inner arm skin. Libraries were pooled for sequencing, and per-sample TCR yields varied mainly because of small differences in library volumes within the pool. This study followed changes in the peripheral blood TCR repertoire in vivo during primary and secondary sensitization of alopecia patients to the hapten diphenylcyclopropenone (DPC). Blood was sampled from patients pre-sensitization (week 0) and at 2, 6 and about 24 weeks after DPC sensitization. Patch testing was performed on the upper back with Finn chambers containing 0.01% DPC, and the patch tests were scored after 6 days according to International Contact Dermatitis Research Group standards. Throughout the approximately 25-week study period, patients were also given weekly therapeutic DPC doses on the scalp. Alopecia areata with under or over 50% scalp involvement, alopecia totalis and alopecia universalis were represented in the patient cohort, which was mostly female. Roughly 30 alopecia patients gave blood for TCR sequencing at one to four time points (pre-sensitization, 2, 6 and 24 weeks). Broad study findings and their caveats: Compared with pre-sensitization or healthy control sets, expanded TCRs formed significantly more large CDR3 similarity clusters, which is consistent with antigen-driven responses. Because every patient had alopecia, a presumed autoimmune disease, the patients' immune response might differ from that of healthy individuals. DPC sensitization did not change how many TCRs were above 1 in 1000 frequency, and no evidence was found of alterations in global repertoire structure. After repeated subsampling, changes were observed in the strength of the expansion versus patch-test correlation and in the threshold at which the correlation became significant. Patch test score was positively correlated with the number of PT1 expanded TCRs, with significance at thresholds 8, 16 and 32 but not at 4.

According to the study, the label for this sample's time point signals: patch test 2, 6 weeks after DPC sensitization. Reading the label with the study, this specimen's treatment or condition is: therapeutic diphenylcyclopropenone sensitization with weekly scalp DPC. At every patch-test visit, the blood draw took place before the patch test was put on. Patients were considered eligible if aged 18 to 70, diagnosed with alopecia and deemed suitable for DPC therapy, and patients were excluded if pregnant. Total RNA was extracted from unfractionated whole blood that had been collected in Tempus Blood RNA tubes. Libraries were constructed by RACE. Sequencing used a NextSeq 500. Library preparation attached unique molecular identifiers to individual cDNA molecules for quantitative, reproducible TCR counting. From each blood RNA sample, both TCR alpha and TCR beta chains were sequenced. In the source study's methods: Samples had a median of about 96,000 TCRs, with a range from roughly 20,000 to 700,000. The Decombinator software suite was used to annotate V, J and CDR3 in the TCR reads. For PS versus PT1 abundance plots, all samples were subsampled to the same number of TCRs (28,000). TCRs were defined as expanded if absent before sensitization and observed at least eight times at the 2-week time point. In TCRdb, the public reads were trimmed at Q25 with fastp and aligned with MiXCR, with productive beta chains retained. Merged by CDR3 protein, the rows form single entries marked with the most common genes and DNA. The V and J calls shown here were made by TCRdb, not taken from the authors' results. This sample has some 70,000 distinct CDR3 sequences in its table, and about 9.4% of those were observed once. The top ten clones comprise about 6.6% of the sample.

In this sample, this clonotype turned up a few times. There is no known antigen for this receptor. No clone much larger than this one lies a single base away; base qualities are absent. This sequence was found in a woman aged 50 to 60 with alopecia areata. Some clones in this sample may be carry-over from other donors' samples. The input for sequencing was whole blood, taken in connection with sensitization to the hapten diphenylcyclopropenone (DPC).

The CDR3 amino acid sequence is: CASSPGVGSDTEAFF. The DNA sequence reads TGTGCCAGCAGCCCTGGGGTGGGGTCAGACACTGAAGCTTTCTTT. This sequence uses TRBV4-2 and TRBJ1-1; the D gene assignment is ambiguous. V and J are truncated by 4 bases and 3 bases respectively, leaving an intervening sequence of 15 bases. The CDR3 contains 15 residues, cysteine and phenylalanine counted. Here the CDR3 DNA is all that survives: 45 bases in frame from base 1. CDR1 and CDR2 are read off the germline V gene as LGHNA and YNFKEQ.